What follows describes a single TCR beta chain. Its specificity is not known. Other DNA variants within this sample encode the same CDR3. Measured with immunoSEQ multiplex PCR; TCRdb has only the in-frame clones, and not every one. This sample carries roughly 1,500,000 clones, under 99% of them seen once, and the ten largest clones take about 0.45%. This specimen comes from a study of shared clonotypes between healthy human individuals. About the study: CD4 naive and CD4 memory each took three plates per donor, while CD8 naive took two and CD8 memory one.

With 6 bases removed from V and 1 base from J, the gap between germline ends came to 1 base. Germline CDR1 KGHSH, CDR2 LQKENI. The CDR3 sequence is 11 residues long. Overall study results and limits: A few donors had around 5% of their naive CD4 clonotypes in common. Among donors, sharing of clonotypes was expected to be affected by sequencing depth.

Into CD45RA+ naive and CD45RA-negative memory subsets, the CD4+ cells were split. This clonotype was obtained from a man between 25 and 39 years old in good health. The V call is TRBV18, the J call TRBJ2-1; D ambiguous. The sample taken for sequencing was naive CD4+ T cells sorted from blood. Subset defined: CD45RA+ positively selected. The CDR3 DNA is TGTGCCAGCTCGTCCTACAATGAGCAGTTCTTC. Translated, it gives CASSSYNEQFF.